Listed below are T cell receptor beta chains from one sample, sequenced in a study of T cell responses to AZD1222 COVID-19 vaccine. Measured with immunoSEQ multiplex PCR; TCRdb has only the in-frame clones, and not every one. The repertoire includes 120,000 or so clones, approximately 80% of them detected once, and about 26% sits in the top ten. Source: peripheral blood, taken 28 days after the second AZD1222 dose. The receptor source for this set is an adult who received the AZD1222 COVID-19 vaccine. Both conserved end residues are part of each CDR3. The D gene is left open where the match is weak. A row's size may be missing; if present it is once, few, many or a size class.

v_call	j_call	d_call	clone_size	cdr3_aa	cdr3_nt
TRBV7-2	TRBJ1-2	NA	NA	CASSLGQGHYGYTF	TGTGCCAGCAGCTTAGGGCAGGGGCACTATGGCTACACCTTC
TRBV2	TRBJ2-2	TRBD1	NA	CASNEAGTGNTGELFF	TGTGCCAGTAATGAGGCCGGGACAGGGAACACCGGGGAGCTGTTTTTT
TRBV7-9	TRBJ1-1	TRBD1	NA	CASSTGQVREHTEAFF	TGTGCCAGCAGCACCGGACAGGTGCGGGAGCATACTGAAGCTTTCTTT
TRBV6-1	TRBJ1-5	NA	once	CASSEWDFGQPQHF	TGTGCCAGCAGTGAATGGGACTTCGGACAGCCCCAGCATTTT
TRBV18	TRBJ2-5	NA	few	CASSLQGSPKETQYF	TGTGCCAGCTCACTCCAGGGTAGTCCAAAAGAGACCCAGTACTTC
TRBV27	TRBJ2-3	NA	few	CASSPRGTDTQYF	TGTGCCAGCAGCCCTCGGGGCACAGATACGCAGTATTTT
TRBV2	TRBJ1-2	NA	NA	CASSVGGQHFSYGYTF	TGTGCCAGCAGTGTAGGCGGACAACATTTTAGCTATGGCTACACCTTC
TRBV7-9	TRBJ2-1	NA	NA	CASSRTSSSYNEQFF	TGTGCCAGCAGCCGGACTTCTAGCTCCTACAATGAGCAGTTCTTC
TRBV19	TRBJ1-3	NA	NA	CASKNSGNTIYF	TGTGCCAGTAAAAACTCTGGAAACACCATATATTTT
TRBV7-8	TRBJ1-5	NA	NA	CASSLRGEEPQHF	TGTGCCAGCAGCTTACGTGGGGAGGAGCCCCAGCATTTT